The 21 T cell receptor beta chains reported below all come from one sample, sequenced in a study of blood T cell repertoires in COVID-19. Sequencing used immunoSEQ multiplex PCR; TCRdb keeps in-frame clones, though not all of them. Among roughly 220,000 clones listed, just over 85% were seen once. The material sequenced was peripheral blood. These receptors were collected from an older man with acute or convalescent COVID-19.

CDR3 nucleotide sequence: TGTGCCAGCAGTGAAGAACTGCCGAACACTGAAGCTTTCTTT. This translates into CASSEELPNTEAFF. The chain links TRBV2 to TRBJ1-1, with D uncertain. Trimming removed 1 base from V and 1 base from J, with 7 bases in between. CDR1 SNHLY and CDR2 FYNNEI come from the germline V gene. This CDR3 spans 14 amino acids.

CDR3 amino acids: CASSATGSGELFF. CDR3 nucleotide sequence: TGTGCCAGCAGTGCGACAGGGAGCGGGGAGCTGTTTTTT. The genes are TRBV6-6 and TRBJ2-2; 7 nucleotides align to TRBD1. V shed 5 bases, J shed 7 bases, and the junction held 4 bases outside the gene matches. Germline CDR1 MNHNY, CDR2 SVGAGI (reference sequence). The CDR3 length is 13 residues.

The rearrangement uses TRBV11-3 and TRBJ1-2; 7 bases are a match to TRBD1. The CDR3 is 13 residues long. CDR1 SGHNT and CDR2 YENEEA come from the germline V gene. Trimming took 5 bases from V and 2 from J; bases not matched to a gene: 2. The CDR3 spells CASSRGQNYGYTF. DNA for the CDR3: TGTGCCAGCAGCCGGGGACAGAACTATGGCTACACCTTC.

CDR3 nucleotide sequence: TGTGCCAGCAGCTTGATCCAGCGGACTAGCGGGGGGAATGAGCAGTTCTTC. It translates to CASSLIQRTSGGNEQFF. The V call is TRBV7-2, the J call TRBJ2-1, with TRBD2 matching over 14 bases. The CDR3 runs to 17 residues. The germline V gene has CDR1 SGHTA and CDR2 FQGNSA. V was pared by 3 bases and J by 7 bases, with 8 bases of the junction left unmatched.

This chain links TRBV5-1 with TRBJ2-3, with 7 bases matching TRBD1. The CDR3 is made up of 16 amino acids. Trimming cost V 3 bases and J 0 bases; bases outside gene matches: 7. Germline V gene sequence: CDR1 SGHRS, CDR2 YFSETQ. CDR3 sequence: CASSYRQGGSTDTQYF. Here the CDR3 DNA reads TGCGCCAGCAGCTATCGACAGGGCGGGAGCACAGATACGCAGTATTTT.

The rearrangement joins TRBV19 to TRBJ2-7; TRBD2 matches at 8 bases. CDR1 LNHDA and CDR2 SQIVND come from the germline V gene (reference sequence). J was trimmed by 0 bases and V by 9 bases; bases with no gene match: 22. The CDR3 has 19 residues. CDR3 amino acids: CARTIGSGRIIQTSYEQYV. The CDR3 nucleotides are TGTGCCAGAACTATTGGGAGCGGGAGAATTATCCAGACCTCCTACGAGCAGTACGTC.

V gene TRBV28 combines with J gene TRBJ1-2; 9 nucleotides align to TRBD1. The CDR3 runs to 16 residues. Germline CDR1 MDHEN, CDR2 SYDVKM. V was clipped by 2 bases and J by 5 bases; unmatched bases: 9. CDR3 amino acids: CASSLPPGQGTYGYTF. The CDR3 region has the DNA TGTGCCAGCAGTTTACCTCCGGGACAGGGCACTTATGGCTACACCTTC.

This clone was counted between two and nine times. The chain joins TRBV10-1 to TRBJ1-1; 7 bases match TRBD1. CDR1 and CDR2 (germline): WNHNN, SYGVQD (reference sequence). Trimming removed 3 bases from V and 3 bases from J; junction bases left unmatched: 7. CDR3 size: 15 residues. CDR3 sequence reads: CASSDPQGWHTEAFF. The CDR3, as DNA: TGCGCCAGCAGTGACCCACAGGGGTGGCACACTGAAGCTTTCTTT.

The rearrangement links TRBV24-1 to TRBJ2-7; D gene unclear. The length of the CDR3 is 15 residues. Germline CDR1 and CDR2: KGHDR and SFDVKD. The V end was cut by 0 bases, the J end by 2 bases, with 10 bases between. CDR3 bases: TGTGCCACCAGTGATTTGCAAGACACCCCCTACGAGCAGTACTTC. It codes for CATSDLQDTPYEQYF.

The chain is built from TRBV14 and TRBJ2-1; 9 bases map to TRBD2. This CDR3 has 16 amino acids. V lost 0 bases, J lost 2 bases, and 2 bases stayed unmatched. Germline CDR1 SGHDN, CDR2 FVKESK. The CDR3 is CASSQDAGGAYNEQFF. Here the CDR3 DNA reads TGTGCCAGCAGCCAAGATGCGGGAGGGGCCTACAATGAGCAGTTCTTC.

The rearrangement joins TRBV6-2 or TRBV6-3 to TRBJ1-3; D gene uncertain. Germline CDR1 MNHEY, CDR2 SVGEGT. CDR3 length equals 13 residues. Trimming stripped 2 bases from V and 2 bases from J, with 4 bases between. The CDR3, as DNA: TGTGCCAGCAGTTACCTTCCTGGAAACACCATATATTTT. Its translation is CASSYLPGNTIYF.

The V gene is TRBV7-2, the J gene TRBJ2-7; tentative D call: TRBD1 (6 bases). The CDR3 covers 15 residues. Trimming left V 5 bases short and J 0 bases short, with 14 bases between. CDR1 is SGHTA and CDR2 is FQGNSA in the germline V gene. The CDR3: CASSPWTESSYEQYF. The CDR3 coding sequence is TGTGCCAGCAGCCCCTGGACAGAGAGCTCCTACGAGCAGTACTTC.

V is TRBV11-2 and J is TRBJ2-2; D possibly corresponds to TRBD1 (6 bases). V shed 1 base and J shed 4 bases, with 10 bases lying between them. This CDR3 comprises 15 residues. In germline, CDR1 is SGHAT, CDR2 FQNNGV. CDR3 protein: CASSLVVRGTGELFF. For the CDR3, the DNA is TGTGCCAGCAGCTTAGTGGTCAGGGGCACCGGGGAGCTGTTTTTT.

The rearrangement joins TRBV21-1 to TRBJ1-2; the table's D call TRBD1 went unverified against the DNA. TRBV21-1 is tagged as a pseudogene. The CDR3 length is 15 residues. CDR3 protein: CASSSSQGADYGYTF. The CDR3 coding sequence is TGTGCCAGCAGCAGTTCACAGGGGGCCGACTATGGCTACACCTTC.

The gene calls are TRBV19 and TRBJ1-4; 11 nucleotides line up with TRBD1. CDR3 size: 15 residues. V was pared by 6 bases and J by 8 bases, with 8 bases of the junction left unmatched. Germline assignment: CDR1 LNHDA and CDR2 SQIVND (reference sequence). The CDR3 region has the DNA TGTGCCAGTAGAGCCCCGGGACAGGGGGACGAAAAACTGTTTTTT. Translating it yields CASRAPGQGDEKLFF.

This clone was recorded only once. The genes are TRBV9 and TRBJ2-2; D is possibly TRBD1 (6 bases). V was trimmed by 1 base and J by 2 bases, leaving 12 bases between them. The CDR3 totals 16 residues. CDR1 and CDR2 from the germline V gene are SGDLS and YYNGEE. The CDR3 region has the DNA TGTGCCAGCAGCGTATACAGGGCGTTTAACACCGGGGAGCTGTTTTTT. Its protein is CASSVYRAFNTGELFF.

This chain links TRBV7-2 with TRBJ2-5; TRBD2 agrees at 10 bases. Looked up from germline, CDR1 is SGHTA and CDR2 is FQGNSA. Trimming took 3 bases from V and 4 from J; bases not matched to a gene: 2. The length of the CDR3 is 14 residues. CDR3 coding DNA: TGTGCCAGCAGCTTCAGCGGGAGGGTAGAGACCCAGTACTTC. Translation: CASSFSGRVETQYF. The whole variable domain, remainder taken from reference TRBV7-2 and TRBJ2-5, is GAGVSQSPSNKVTEKGKDVELRCDPISGHTALYWYRQSLGQGLEFLIYFQGNSAPDKSGLPSDRFSAERTGGSVSTLTIQRTQQEDSAVYLCASSFSGRVETQYFGPGTRLLVL.

The chain joins TRBV27 to TRBJ1-5; D not resolved. Germline V gene lookup returns CDR1 MNHEY and CDR2 SMNVEV (reference sequence). The V gene lost 6 bases and the J gene lost 7 bases, with 13 bases spanning the gap. CDR3 length: 13 residues. In DNA form, the CDR3 reads TGTGCCAGCAGGGCAAAACTAGGGCAGCCCCAGCATTTT. This codes for CASRAKLGQPQHF.

V gene TRBV6-1 combines with J gene TRBJ2-7, with D tentatively TRBD2 (5 bases). With 3 bases removed from V and 6 bases from J, the gap between germline ends came to 21 bases. The V gene's germline CDR1 is MNHNS and CDR2 SASEGT. CDR3 size: 16 residues. The CDR3, as DNA: TGTGCCAGCAGTGATGGCGGAAGGGTCTGGGGAGCCGAGCAGTACTTC. Translated: CASSDGGRVWGAEQYF.

This clone was observed once. The gene calls are TRBV2 and TRBJ1-5; D might be TRBD1 (6 bases). Per germline, CDR1 SNHLY and CDR2 FYNNEI. The V end was cut by 6 bases, the J end by 1 base, with 10 bases between. CDR3 length equals 14 residues. The CDR3 nucleotides are TGTGCCAGCAGCGGGGGGCGAAGCAATCAGCCCCAGCATTTT. It specifies CASSGGRSNQPQHF.

Concerning this clone: The sample contains more than one DNA sequence encoding this CDR3. This chain uses TRBV5-1 with TRBJ2-3; maybe TRBD1 (6 bases). V was pared by 4 bases and J by 0 bases, with 12 bases between. CDR3 length equals 15 residues. Germline V CDR1 and CDR2: SGHRS, YFSETQ. DNA for the CDR3: TGCGCCAGCAGCCCCAGGGGTTCTAGCACAGATACGCAGTATTTT. Amino acid sequence: CASSPRGSSTDTQYF.